The text below deals with one TCR beta chain. Which antigen it targets is not known. Base qualities are not at hand, and no much larger clone is one base apart. The library relied on the immunoSEQ multiplex PCR assay. Alongside multiparametric flow cytometry, deep sequencing of rearranged TCR beta loci was used to profile the T cell repertoires. TCRdb's version of the immuneACCESS table is confined to in-frame rearrangements and falls short of the full clone set. An unresolved V gene accounts for under half of the shortfall where checked; the remainder is of unknown origin. The sample has 30,000 to 35,000 clones on record, roughly 89% of them singletons. Of the sample, approximately 6.6% is held by the ten largest clones. The entry originates in a study of lymphopenia after photon versus proton radiotherapy (dated by TCRdb to the late 2010s). Background for the entire study: In patients with gastrointestinal tumors who developed high-grade lymphopenia, the study compared the immunological effects of photon radiation therapy with those of proton radiation therapy. The cohort included 20 patients with gastrointestinal tumors who developed lymphopenia after receiving either photon or proton therapy. The goal of the study was to describe how the two radiation modalities differ in their effects on the immune system.

Study-level results and caveats: The survival association was assessed only in patients who died, and better survival with proton therapy was presented by the authors as a possibility rather than a demonstrated result. During treatment, patients who received photon therapy lost naive T cells and TCR diversity and gained effector/memory populations, whereas patients who received proton therapy remained relatively stable. Once the lymphocyte count had reached its nadir, the repertoires of photon-treated patients showed oligoclonal expansion, particularly of CD8+ Temra cells, and this expansion drove the decline in diversity. Across the cohort, among patients who died, a greater drop in TCR diversity after the nadir was inversely correlated with overall survival time.

Sequences were derived from peripheral blood, sampled from a patient treated with proton-based radiotherapy. This clonotype originated in a woman in her seventies with pancreatic cancer. Some clones in this sample may be carry-over from other donors' samples.

The CDR3 in this case is CASRPRQGTTEAFF. The nucleotide sequence is TGCGCCAGCCGACCGCGACAGGGGACCACTGAAGCTTTCTTT. The sequence joins TRBV5-1 to TRBJ1-1, with TRBD1 matching 8 junction bases. V is pruned by 7 bases and J by 4 bases, leaving 9 bases of the junction without a gene match. CDR3 length: 14 amino acids, cysteine to phenylalanine. Just CDR3 DNA is preserved here, 42 bases in frame from base 1. The germline V gene supplies CDR1 SGHRS and CDR2 YFSETQ.